A selection of T cell receptor beta chains follows, all from one sample in a study of T-cell memory formation after mild COVID-19. TCRdb analysed the 5' RACE reads with MiXCR anew, one entry per CDR3 protein. The repertoire consists of roughly 300,000 distinct CDR3 sequences, with around 8% occurring once and the leading ten covering under 25%. Sequencing input: PBMCs or a T cell subset sorted from them (not recorded which). Source of these receptors: a man aged 18 to 29 who had mild COVID-19 (a few samples of this study predate the infection). Cell type and time point are not known. Each CDR3 is given with its conserved first and last residue. Each record gives: D gene, V gene, J gene, clone size, CDR3 protein, CDR3 DNA. A D gene is named only where the DNA matches it firmly. Only some rows state a clone size, as once, few, many or a class for expanded clones.

D gene: NA; V gene: TRBV4-1; J gene: TRBJ1-6; clone size: few; CDR3 protein: CASSQVYMEQGTPLHF; CDR3 DNA: TGCGCCAGCAGCCAAGTTTATATGGAACAAGGTACTCCCCTCCACTTT
D gene: NA; V gene: TRBV6-2/TRBV6-3; J gene: TRBJ1-5; clone size: NA; CDR3 protein: CDSSYASQGNQPQHF; CDR3 DNA: TGTGACAGCAGTTACGCCTCCCAGGGGAATCAGCCCCAGCATTTT
D gene: NA; V gene: TRBV5-1; J gene: TRBJ2-1; clone size: few; CDR3 protein: CASSLDGGRSYNEQFF; CDR3 DNA: TGCGCCAGCAGCTTGGATGGGGGGCGATCCTACAATGAGCAGTTCTTC
D gene: NA; V gene: TRBV4-1; J gene: TRBJ2-2; clone size: NA; CDR3 protein: CASSHGAGRTGELFF; CDR3 DNA: TGCGCCAGCAGCCATGGGGCAGGGCGGACCGGGGAGCTGTTTTTT
D gene: NA; V gene: TRBV7-9; J gene: TRBJ1-2; clone size: few; CDR3 protein: CASSLNTNYGYTF; CDR3 DNA: TGTGCCAGCAGCTTAAACACTAACTATGGCTACACCTTC
D gene: NA; V gene: TRBV20-1; J gene: TRBJ2-1; clone size: NA; CDR3 protein: CSARGRRVHEQFF; CDR3 DNA: TGCAGTGCTAGGGGTAGGAGGGTCCATGAGCAGTTCTTC
D gene: TRBD1; V gene: TRBV7-2; J gene: TRBJ1-5; clone size: NA; CDR3 protein: CASSLSGQGNQPQHF; CDR3 DNA: TGTGCCAGCAGCCTCTCCGGACAGGGGAATCAGCCCCAGCATTTT
D gene: NA; V gene: TRBV6-5; J gene: TRBJ2-5; clone size: NA; CDR3 protein: CASRWGAQETQYF; CDR3 DNA: TGTGCCAGCAGATGGGGGGCCCAGGAGACCCAGTACTTC
D gene: NA; V gene: TRBV28; J gene: TRBJ1-3; clone size: NA; CDR3 protein: CASSFQQLFSGNTIYF; CDR3 DNA: TGTGCCAGCAGTTTCCAACAGCTATTCTCTGGAAACACCATATATTTT
D gene: NA; V gene: TRBV20-1; J gene: TRBJ1-4; clone size: few; CDR3 protein: CSAWPVGNEKLFF; CDR3 DNA: TGCAGTGCCTGGCCCGTCGGGAATGAAAAACTGTTTTTT
D gene: TRBD1; V gene: TRBV5-1; J gene: TRBJ1-6; clone size: few; CDR3 protein: CASSFTGDPYSPLHF; CDR3 DNA: TGCGCCAGCAGCTTCACAGGGGACCCCTATTCACCCCTCCACTTT
D gene: NA; V gene: TRBV5-1; J gene: TRBJ2-3; clone size: NA; CDR3 protein: CASSFHLRPAGHTQYF; CDR3 DNA: TGCGCCAGCAGCTTCCACCTCAGACCCGCGGGGCATACGCAGTATTTT
D gene: NA; V gene: TRBV5-1; J gene: TRBJ2-7; clone size: NA; CDR3 protein: CASSLSPGAYEQYF; CDR3 DNA: TGCGCCAGCAGCTTGTCACCAGGGGCCTACGAGCAGTACTTC
D gene: TRBD2; V gene: TRBV7-2; J gene: TRBJ2-2; clone size: few; CDR3 protein: CASRSVAGGRTGELFF; CDR3 DNA: TGTGCCAGCAGATCTGTAGCGGGGGGGCGAACCGGGGAGCTGTTTTTT
D gene: NA; V gene: TRBV4-3; J gene: TRBJ2-1; clone size: few; CDR3 protein: CASSQAPPTEIYNEQFF; CDR3 DNA: TGCGCCAGCAGCCAAGCCCCCCCAACAGAGATCTACAATGAGCAGTTCTTC
D gene: TRBD1; V gene: TRBV5-1; J gene: TRBJ2-7; clone size: many; CDR3 protein: CASSTGTVSYEQYF; CDR3 DNA: TGCGCCAGCAGCACCGGGACAGTGTCCTACGAGCAGTACTTC
D gene: TRBD1; V gene: TRBV7-2; J gene: TRBJ2-3; clone size: few; CDR3 protein: CASSFPRDRGTDTQYF; CDR3 DNA: TGTGCCAGCAGCTTCCCCCGGGACAGGGGAACAGATACGCAGTATTTT
D gene: TRBD2; V gene: TRBV4-1; J gene: TRBJ2-2; clone size: few; CDR3 protein: CASSEGPGLAAGELFF; CDR3 DNA: TGCGCCAGCAGCGAAGGGCCCGGACTAGCGGCCGGGGAGCTGTTTTTT
D gene: NA; V gene: TRBV4-3; J gene: TRBJ1-2; clone size: NA; CDR3 protein: CASSQDQGTFYGYTF; CDR3 DNA: TGCGCCAGCAGCCAAGACCAGGGGACCTTCTATGGCTACACCTTC
D gene: TRBD1; V gene: TRBV7-3; J gene: TRBJ2-2; clone size: NA; CDR3 protein: CASSSQDRRTGELFF; CDR3 DNA: TGTGCCAGCAGCTCCCAGGACAGGCGCACCGGGGAGCTGTTTTTT
D gene: NA; V gene: TRBV12-3/TRBV12-4; J gene: TRBJ2-5; clone size: many; CDR3 protein: CASSLGGTQYF; CDR3 DNA: TGTGCTAGCAGCTTAGGGGGGACCCAGTACTTC